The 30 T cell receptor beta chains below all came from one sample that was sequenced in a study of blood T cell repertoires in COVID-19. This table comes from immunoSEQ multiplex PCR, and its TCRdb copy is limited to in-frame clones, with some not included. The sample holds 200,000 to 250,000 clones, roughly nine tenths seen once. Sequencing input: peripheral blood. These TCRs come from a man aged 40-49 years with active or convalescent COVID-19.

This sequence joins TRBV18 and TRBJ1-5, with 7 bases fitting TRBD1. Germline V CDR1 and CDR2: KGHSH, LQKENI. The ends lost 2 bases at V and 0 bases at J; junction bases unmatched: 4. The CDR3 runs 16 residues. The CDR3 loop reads CASSPTGANSNQPQHF. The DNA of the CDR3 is TGTGCCAGCTCACCAACAGGGGCGAATAGCAATCAGCCCCAGCATTTT.

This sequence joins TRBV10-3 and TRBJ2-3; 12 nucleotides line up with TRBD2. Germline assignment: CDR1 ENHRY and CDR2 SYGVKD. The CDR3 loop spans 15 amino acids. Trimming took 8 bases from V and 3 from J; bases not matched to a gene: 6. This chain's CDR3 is CAIGILAGGTDTQYF. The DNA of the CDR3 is TGTGCCATCGGGATCCTAGCGGGGGGGACAGATACGCAGTATTTT.

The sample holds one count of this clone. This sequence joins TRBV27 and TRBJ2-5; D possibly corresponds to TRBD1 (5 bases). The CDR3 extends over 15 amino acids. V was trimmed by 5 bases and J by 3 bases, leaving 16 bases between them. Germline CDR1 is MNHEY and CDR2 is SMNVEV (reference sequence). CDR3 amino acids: CASSRQSKREETQYF. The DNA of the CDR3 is TGTGCCAGCAGTCGACAGTCAAAACGGGAAGAGACCCAGTACTTC.

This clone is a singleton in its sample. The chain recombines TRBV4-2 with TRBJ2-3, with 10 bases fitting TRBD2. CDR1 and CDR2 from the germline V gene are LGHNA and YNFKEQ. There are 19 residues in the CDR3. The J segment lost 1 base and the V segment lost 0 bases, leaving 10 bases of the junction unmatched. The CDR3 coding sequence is TGTGCCAGCAGCCAAGATAAAGATGGACTAGCGGCGGGCACAGATACGCAGTATTTT. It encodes CASSQDKDGLAAGTDTQYF.

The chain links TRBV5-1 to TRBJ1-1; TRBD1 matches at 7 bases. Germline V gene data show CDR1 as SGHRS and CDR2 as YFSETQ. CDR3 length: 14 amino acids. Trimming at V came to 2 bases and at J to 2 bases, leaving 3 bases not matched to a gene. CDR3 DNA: TGCGCCAGCAGCTTTGGGACAGCAAACACTGAAGCTTTCTTT. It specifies CASSFGTANTEAFF.

The CDR3 DNA reads TGCGCCAGCAGCTTCAGCACAGGGGGCGGCTCCTACAATGAGCAGTTCTTC. Translation gives CASSFSTGGGSYNEQFF. The genes are TRBV5-1 and TRBJ2-1; 9 bases agree with TRBD1. CDR1 SGHRS and CDR2 YFSETQ come from the germline V gene. J gave up 0 bases and V 2 bases, and 6 bases lay outside the gene matches. CDR3 length: 17 amino acids.

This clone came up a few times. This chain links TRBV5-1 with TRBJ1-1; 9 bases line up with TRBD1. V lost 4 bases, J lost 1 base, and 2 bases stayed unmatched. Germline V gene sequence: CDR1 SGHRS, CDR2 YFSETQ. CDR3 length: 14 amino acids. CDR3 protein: CASSTGQGNTEAFF. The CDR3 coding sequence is TGCGCCAGCAGCACGGGACAGGGGAACACTGAAGCTTTCTTT.

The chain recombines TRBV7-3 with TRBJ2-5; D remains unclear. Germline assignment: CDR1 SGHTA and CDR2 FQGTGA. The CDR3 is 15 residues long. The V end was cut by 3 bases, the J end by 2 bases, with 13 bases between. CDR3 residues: CASSLYGVLQETQYF. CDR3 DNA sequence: TGTGCCAGCAGCTTGTACGGTGTCCTACAAGAGACCCAGTACTTC. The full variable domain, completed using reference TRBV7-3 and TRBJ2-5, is GAGVSQTPSNKVTEKGKYVELRCDPISGHTALYWYRQSLGQGPEFLIYFQGTGAADDSGLPNDRFFAVRPEGSVSTLKIQRTERGDSAVYLCASSLYGVLQETQYFGPGTRLLVL.

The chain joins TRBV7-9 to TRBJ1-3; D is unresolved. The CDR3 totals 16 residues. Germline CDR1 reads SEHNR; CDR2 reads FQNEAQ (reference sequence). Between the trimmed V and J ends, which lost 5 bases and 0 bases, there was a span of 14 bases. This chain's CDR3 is CASSTPQQASGNTIYF. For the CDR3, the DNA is TGTGCCAGCAGCACTCCGCAGCAGGCCTCTGGAAACACCATATATTTT.

The CDR3: CAWSDPGTGYVHGYTF. Here the CDR3 DNA reads TGTGCCTGGAGTGACCCCGGGACAGGGTACGTTCATGGCTACACCTTC. The chain links TRBV30 to TRBJ1-2; 9 bases line up with TRBD1. The CDR3 runs to 16 residues. V dropped 1 base and J dropped 6; count of bases not matched to a gene: 12. From germline, CDR1 is GTSNPN and CDR2 SVGIG (reference sequence). The variable domain in full, with the rest retrieved from reference TRBV30 and TRBJ1-2, is SQTIHQWPATLVQPVGSPLSLECTVEGTSNPNLYWYRQAAGRGLQLLFYSVGIGQISSEVPQNLSASRPQDRQFILSSKKLLLSDSGFYLCAWSDPGTGYVHGYTFGSGTRLTVV.

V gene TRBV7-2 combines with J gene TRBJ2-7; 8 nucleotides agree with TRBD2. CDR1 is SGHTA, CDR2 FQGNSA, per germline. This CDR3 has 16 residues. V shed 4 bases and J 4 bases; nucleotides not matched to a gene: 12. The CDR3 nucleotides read TGTGCCAGCAGCTCCCTCGTGGGAGCGGGAGATTACGAGCAGTACTTC. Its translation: CASSSLVGAGDYEQYF.

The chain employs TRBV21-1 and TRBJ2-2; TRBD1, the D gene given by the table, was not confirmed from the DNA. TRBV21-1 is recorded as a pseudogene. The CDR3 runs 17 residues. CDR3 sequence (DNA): TGTGCCAGCAGCAAAGCGCTTTGGGACAGGGGGAACACCGGAGAGTTTTTT. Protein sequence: CASSKALWDRGNTGEFF.

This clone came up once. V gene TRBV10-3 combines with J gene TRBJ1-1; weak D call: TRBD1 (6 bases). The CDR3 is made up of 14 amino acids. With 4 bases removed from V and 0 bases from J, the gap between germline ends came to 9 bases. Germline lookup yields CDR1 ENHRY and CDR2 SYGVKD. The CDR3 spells CAISAQGLNTEAFF. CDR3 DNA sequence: TGTGCCATCAGTGCCCAGGGGCTGAACACTGAAGCTTTCTTT.

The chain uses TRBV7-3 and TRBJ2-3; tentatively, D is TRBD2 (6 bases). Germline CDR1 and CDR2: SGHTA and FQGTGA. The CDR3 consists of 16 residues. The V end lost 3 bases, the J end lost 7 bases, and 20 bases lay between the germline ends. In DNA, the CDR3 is TGTGCCAGCAGCTTGGGGGGAGCAGCGGCCAAGAATACGCAGTATTTT. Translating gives CASSLGGAAAKNTQYF.

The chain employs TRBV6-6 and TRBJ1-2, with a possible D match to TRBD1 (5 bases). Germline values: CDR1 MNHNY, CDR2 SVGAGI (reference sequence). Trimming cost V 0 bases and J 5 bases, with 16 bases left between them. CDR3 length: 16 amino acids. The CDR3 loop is CASSYSQGILEYGYTF. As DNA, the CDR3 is TGTGCCAGCAGTTACTCTCAGGGTATACTGGAGTATGGCTACACCTTC.

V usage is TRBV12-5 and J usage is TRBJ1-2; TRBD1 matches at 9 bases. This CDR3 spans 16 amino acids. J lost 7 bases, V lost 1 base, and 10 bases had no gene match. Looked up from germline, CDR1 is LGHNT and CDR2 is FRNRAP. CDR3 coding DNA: TGTGCTAGTGGTTTGGCCCTGGGTCGGGACAGGGTTGGCTACACCTTC. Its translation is CASGLALGRDRVGYTF.

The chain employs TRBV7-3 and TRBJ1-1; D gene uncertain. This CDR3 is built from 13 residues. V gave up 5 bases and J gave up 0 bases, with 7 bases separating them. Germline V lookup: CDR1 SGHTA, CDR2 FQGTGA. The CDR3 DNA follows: TGTGCCAGCAGCCCTGACATGAACACTGAAGCTTTCTTT. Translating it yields CASSPDMNTEAFF. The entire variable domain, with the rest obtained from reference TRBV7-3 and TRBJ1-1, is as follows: GAGVSQTPSNKVTEKGKYVELRCDPISGHTALYWYRQSLGQGPEFLIYFQGTGAADDSGLPNDRFFAVRPEGSVSTLKIQRTERGDSAVYLCASSPDMNTEAFFGQGTRLTVV.

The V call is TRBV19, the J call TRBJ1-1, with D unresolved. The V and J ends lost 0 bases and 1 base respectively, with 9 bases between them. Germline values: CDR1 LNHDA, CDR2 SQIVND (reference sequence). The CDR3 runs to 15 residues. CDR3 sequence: CASSIDLSGNTEAFF. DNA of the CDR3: TGTGCCAGTAGTATAGATCTTTCCGGGAACACTGAAGCTTTCTTT.

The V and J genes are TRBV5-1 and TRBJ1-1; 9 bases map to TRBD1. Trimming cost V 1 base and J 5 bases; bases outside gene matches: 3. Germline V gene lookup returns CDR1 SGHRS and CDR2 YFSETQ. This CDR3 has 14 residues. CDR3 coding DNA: TGCGCCAGCAGCTTGACAGGGGGCAATACTGAAGCTTTCTTT. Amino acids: CASSLTGGNTEAFF.

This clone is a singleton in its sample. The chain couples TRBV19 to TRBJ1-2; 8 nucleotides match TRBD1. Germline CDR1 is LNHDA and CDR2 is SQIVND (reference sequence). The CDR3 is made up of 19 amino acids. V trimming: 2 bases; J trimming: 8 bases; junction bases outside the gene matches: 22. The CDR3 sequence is CASSIRLGTGYDELRGYTF. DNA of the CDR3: TGTGCCAGTAGTATACGACTCGGGACAGGCTACGACGAGCTGCGCGGCTACACCTTC.

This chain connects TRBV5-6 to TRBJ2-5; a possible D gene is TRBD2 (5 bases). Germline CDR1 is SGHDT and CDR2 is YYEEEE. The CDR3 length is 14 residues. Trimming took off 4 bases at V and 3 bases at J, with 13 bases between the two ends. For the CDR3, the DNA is TGTGCCAGCAGCCCCAAAGCGAGGGAAGAGACCCAGTACTTC. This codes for CASSPKAREETQYF.

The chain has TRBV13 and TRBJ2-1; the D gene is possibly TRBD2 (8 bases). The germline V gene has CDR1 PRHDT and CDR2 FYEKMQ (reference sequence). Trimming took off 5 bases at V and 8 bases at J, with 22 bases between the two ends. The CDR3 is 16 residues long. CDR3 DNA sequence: TGTGCCAGCAGCGTAAACAGGGGCGGGGGGCTGGATGAGCAGTTCTTC. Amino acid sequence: CASSVNRGGGLDEQFF.

CDR3 DNA: TGCAGCGTTGCTAGCGGGGGGGCCTACGAGCAGTACTTC. Its protein product is CSVASGGAYEQYF. The J gene is TRBJ2-7, the V gene TRBV29-1; 12 bases line up with TRBD2. The germline CDR1 and CDR2 sequences are SQVTM and ANQGSEA. This CDR3 has 13 residues. The V and J ends lost 4 bases and 2 bases, in that order; junction bases with no gene match: 0.

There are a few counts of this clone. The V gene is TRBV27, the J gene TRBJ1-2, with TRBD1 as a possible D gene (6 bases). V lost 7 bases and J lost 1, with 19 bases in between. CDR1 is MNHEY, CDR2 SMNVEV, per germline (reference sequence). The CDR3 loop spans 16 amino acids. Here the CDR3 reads CASTPTGGLGNYGYTF. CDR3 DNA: TGTGCCAGCACTCCGACGGGGGGGCTGGGTAACTATGGCTACACCTTC.

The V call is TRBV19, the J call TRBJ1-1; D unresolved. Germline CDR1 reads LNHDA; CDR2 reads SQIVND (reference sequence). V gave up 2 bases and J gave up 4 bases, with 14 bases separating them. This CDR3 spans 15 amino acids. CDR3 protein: CASSITQGSSTEAFF. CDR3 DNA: TGTGCCAGTAGTATAACCCAAGGGAGTTCCACTGAAGCTTTCTTT. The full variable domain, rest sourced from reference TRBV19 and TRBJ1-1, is DGGITQSPKYLFRKEGQNVTLSCEQNLNHDAMYWYRQDPGQGLRLIYYSQIVNDFQKGDIAEGYSVSREKKESFPLTVTSAQKNPTAFYLCASSITQGSSTEAFFGQGTRLTVV.

For the CDR3, the DNA is TGTGCCAGCAGCTCGTTTACGGCAGGTGAAGCTTTCTTT. This translates into CASSSFTAGEAFF. The J gene is TRBJ1-1, the V gene TRBV6-5; D uncertain. The germline V and J ends were trimmed by 6 bases and 7 bases, with 15 bases remaining between them. The CDR3 sequence is 13 residues long. The germline V gene encodes CDR1 MNHEY and CDR2 SVGAGI.

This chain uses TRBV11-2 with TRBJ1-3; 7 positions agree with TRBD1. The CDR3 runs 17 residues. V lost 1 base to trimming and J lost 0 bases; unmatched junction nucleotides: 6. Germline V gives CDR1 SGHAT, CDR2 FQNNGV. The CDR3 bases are TGTGCCAGCAGCTTAGGGCAGGGGGTTCTCTCTGGAAACACCATATATTTT. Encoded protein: CASSLGQGVLSGNTIYF. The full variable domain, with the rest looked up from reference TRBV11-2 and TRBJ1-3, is EAGVAQSPRYKIIEKRQSVAFWCNPISGHATLYWYQQILGQGPKLLIQFQNNGVVDDSQLPKDRFSAERLKGVDSTLKIQPAKLEDSAVYLCASSLGQGVLSGNTIYFGEGSWLTVV.

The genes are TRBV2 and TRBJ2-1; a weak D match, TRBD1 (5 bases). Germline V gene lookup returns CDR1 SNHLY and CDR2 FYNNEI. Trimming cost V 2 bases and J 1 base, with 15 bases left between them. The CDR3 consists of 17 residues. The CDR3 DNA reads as TGTGCCAGCAGTGAATCCAGGGTAGGGATGTCCTACAATGAGCAGTTCTTC. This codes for CASSESRVGMSYNEQFF.

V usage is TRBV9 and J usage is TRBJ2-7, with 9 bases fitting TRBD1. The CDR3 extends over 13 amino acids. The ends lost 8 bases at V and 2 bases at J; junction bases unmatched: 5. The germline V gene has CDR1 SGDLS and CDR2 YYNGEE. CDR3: CARNRQGAYEQYF. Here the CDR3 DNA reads TGTGCCAGGAACCGACAGGGGGCCTACGAGCAGTACTTC.

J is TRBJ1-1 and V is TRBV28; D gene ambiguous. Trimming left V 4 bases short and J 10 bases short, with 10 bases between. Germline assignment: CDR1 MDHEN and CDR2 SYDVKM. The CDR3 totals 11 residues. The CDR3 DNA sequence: TGTGCCAGCAGTTACGAGGAATTAGCTTTCTTT. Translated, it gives CASSYEELAFF.